Shown below are 26 T cell receptor beta chains from a single sample sequenced in a study of human T cells and chemical hapten exposure. Time point reported: pre-sensitization, week 0. Indicated treatment: therapeutic diphenylcyclopropenone sensitization with weekly scalp DPC. From the RACE reads, TCRdb called clonotypes with MiXCR, one entry per CDR3 protein. The top ten hold roughly 3.5% of the sample, which has under 90,000 distinct CDR3 sequences, roughly 9.1% seen once. The sample here was whole blood, taken in connection with sensitization to the hapten diphenylcyclopropenone (DPC). These receptors all stem from a woman in her 40s with alopecia areata. Some clones in this sample may be carry-over from other donors' samples.

Ten or more counts support this clonotype. This sequence joins TRBV20-1 and TRBJ2-7; D not resolved. This CDR3 region has 10 residues. V lost 5 bases and J lost 7, with 9 bases in between. The germline CDR1 and CDR2 sequences are DFQATT and SNEGSKA (reference sequence). This CDR3 is CSAFLGEQYF. CDR3 coding DNA: TGCAGTGCTTTTCTGGGGGAGCAGTACTTC.

This clonotype was detected ten times or more. The chain joins TRBV27 to TRBJ2-7; 7 bases align to TRBD1. Trimming removed 3 bases from V and 4 bases from J; junction bases left unmatched: 3. This CDR3 has 13 amino acids. The germline gives CDR1 MNHEY, CDR2 SMNVEV (reference sequence). The chain's CDR3 is CASSFRQGYEQYF. DNA for the CDR3: TGTGCCAGCAGTTTTCGACAGGGTTACGAGCAGTACTTC.

This clonotype was detected ten times or more. This chain uses TRBV6-1 with TRBJ2-1, with D perhaps TRBD2 (5 bases). This CDR3 is 16 amino acids long. V was clipped by 2 bases and J by 2 bases, with 13 bases between them. In germline, CDR1 is MNHNS, CDR2 SASEGT. The CDR3 DNA is TGTGCCAGCAGTGAAATCGAGGGAGATGCCTACAATGAGCAGTTCTTC. This codes for CASSEIEGDAYNEQFF.

This sequence joins TRBV18 and TRBJ1-5; D perhaps matches TRBD1 (5 bases). The CDR3 is 15 residues long. The V and J ends lost 2 bases and 8 bases respectively, with 16 bases between them. Germline loops: CDR1 KGHSH, CDR2 LQKENI. The CDR3 DNA follows: TGTGCCAGCTCACCAATTACAGGTGGGAGGGAGCCCCAGCATTTT. This sequence encodes CASSPITGGREPQHF.

The V gene is TRBV4-1, the J gene TRBJ1-6; D not certain. Germline V CDR1 and CDR2: MGHRA, YSYEKL. The CDR3 runs to 17 residues. V lost 1 base and J 1 base, leaving 11 bases between the germline ends. CDR3 sequence reads: CASSQGVGGSYNSPLHF. The CDR3, as DNA: TGCGCCAGCAGCCAAGGGGTAGGTGGTTCCTATAATTCACCCCTCCACTTT.

This clonotype appeared many times. This rearrangement joins TRBV3-1 to TRBJ2-7; D ambiguous. The CDR3 is 13 residues long. V gave up 4 bases and J gave up 3 bases, with 10 bases separating them. CDR1 LGHDT and CDR2 YNNKEL come from the germline V gene (reference sequence). In DNA form, the CDR3 reads TGTGCCAGCAGCCTCGACCGCGGCTACGAGCAGTACTTC. Translation: CASSLDRGYEQYF.

This clonotype has a handful of counts. The chain's CDR3 is CASSQDGDRVRKQYF. The CDR3 DNA sequence: TGCGCCAGCAGCCAAGATGGGGACAGGGTTCGTAAGCAGTACTTC. This chain uses TRBV4-3 with TRBJ2-7; 9 positions agree with TRBD1. CDR1 is LGHNA and CDR2 is YSLEER in the germline V gene. The V gene end was trimmed by 0 bases and the J gene end by 8 bases; junction bases not matched to a gene: 8. The length of the CDR3 is 15 residues.

There are a few counts of this clonotype. This chain connects TRBV4-3 to TRBJ2-7; D is unclear. V was pared by 0 bases and J by 3 bases, with 6 bases between. This CDR3 has 13 residues. Germline-derived CDR1 and CDR2 are LGHNA and YSLEER. The chain's CDR3 is CASSQDRSYEQYF. The CDR3 bases are TGCGCCAGCAGCCAAGATAGGAGCTACGAGCAGTACTTC.

Worth noting for this clonotype: A much more abundant neighbour one base away suggests this may be a read error. V is TRBV27 and J is TRBJ2-7; D uncertain. Looked up from germline, CDR1 is MNHEY and CDR2 is SMNVEV (reference sequence). V was cut by 5 bases and J by 5 bases, with 19 bases left in between. CDR3 length: 15 amino acids. The DNA for the CDR3 is TGTGCCAGCAGTCCCGTCCCCCAACGGCCCAACGAGCAGTACTTC. Protein product: CASSPVPQRPNEQYF.

In its sample, this clonotype was seen many times. The chain links TRBV7-2 to TRBJ2-7; unclear D gene. Trimming took 6 bases from V and 2 from J, leaving 14 bases between them. Germline V gene sequence: CDR1 SGHTA, CDR2 FQGNSA. This CDR3 spans 14 amino acids. The CDR3 DNA reads as TGTGCCAGCAGTCGACAACGTACAGCCTACGAGCAGTACTTC. It codes for CASSRQRTAYEQYF.

Ten or more counts support this clonotype. CDR3 nucleotide sequence: TGTGCCAGCAGCTTAGAGAAAGGGGGGGGCCGGTATGAGCAGTTCTTC. It yields the protein CASSLEKGGGRYEQFF. The chain combines TRBV11-3 with TRBJ2-1; the D gene is possibly TRBD2 (7 bases). This CDR3 has 16 residues. Trimming pared 0 bases from V and 8 bases from J, leaving 17 bases between. Germline V gene lookup returns CDR1 SGHNT and CDR2 YENEEA.

The V gene is TRBV29-1, the J gene TRBJ2-3; D call uncertain. The germline gives CDR1 SQVTM, CDR2 ANQGSEA. Trimming removed 1 base from V and 4 bases from J, with 3 bases in between. CDR3 length equals 11 residues. CDR3 region: CSVEGADTQYF. For the CDR3, the DNA is TGCAGCGTTGAAGGCGCAGATACGCAGTATTTT.

This clonotype has a handful of counts. The junction departs from the called germline gene at one end, perhaps through a read error. The chain links TRBV2 to TRBJ2-7; D is unclear. This CDR3 is built from 12 residues. Looked up from germline, CDR1 is SNHLY and CDR2 is FYNNEI. This CDR3 reads CASSEGIYEQYF. CDR3 nucleotides: TGTGCCAGCAGCGAAGGGATATACGAGCAGTACTTC.

At least ten counts were recorded for this clonotype. The chain uses TRBV12-3 or TRBV12-4 and TRBJ1-5; D perhaps matches TRBD1 (5 bases). V gave up 6 bases and J gave up 1 base, with 10 bases separating them. The length of the CDR3 is 14 residues. CDR3 in amino acids: CASSLRDSNQPQHF. The CDR3 DNA reads TGTGCCAGCAGCCTAAGGGACAGCAATCAGCCCCAGCATTTT.

In DNA form, the CDR3 reads TGTGCCAGCTCCCCCCCGGGACTGCTGTCCTACGAGCAGTACTTC. Its protein product is CASSPPGLLSYEQYF. This chain joins TRBV18 and TRBJ2-7, with TRBD2 as a possible D gene (6 bases). V dropped 6 bases and J dropped 1 base, with 16 bases sitting between them. This CDR3 has 15 amino acids. Germline CDR1 and CDR2: KGHSH and LQKENI.

The chain uses TRBV20-1 and TRBJ2-3; the match to TRBD1 covers 10 bases. V shed 6 bases and J 5 bases; nucleotides not matched to a gene: 8. Germline-derived CDR1 and CDR2 are DFQATT and SNEGSKA (reference sequence). The CDR3 loop spans 14 amino acids. This CDR3 is CSAPDRGRRDTQYF. DNA for the CDR3: TGCAGTGCACCAGACAGGGGGCGCAGAGATACGCAGTATTTT.

For this clonotype: A much larger clone sits a single nucleotide away, making a read error possible. The genes are TRBV7-6 and TRBJ1-3, with 7 bases fitting TRBD1. CDR1 is SGHVS, CDR2 FNYEAQ, per germline. The CDR3 consists of 14 residues. CDR3 region: CAISSGTEGNTIYF. CDR3 coding DNA: TGTGCCATCAGCTCCGGGACAGAGGGAAACACCATATATTTT.

The chain couples TRBV20-1 to TRBJ1-2; D gene ambiguous. Germline V lookup: CDR1 DFQATT, CDR2 SNEGSKA (reference sequence). Trimming took 1 base from V and 1 from J, leaving 13 bases between them. This CDR3 spans 15 amino acids. The CDR3 region has the DNA TGCAGTGCTAGAGTTGGTGCGGAAAATAACTATGGCTACACCTTC. Residues: CSARVGAENNYGYTF.

V usage is TRBV4-1 and J usage is TRBJ1-4; weak D call: TRBD1 (6 bases). CDR1 is MGHRA, CDR2 YSYEKL, per germline. Trimming left V 1 base short and J 4 bases short, with 13 bases between. This CDR3 spans 16 amino acids. The CDR3 nucleotides are TGCGCCAGCAGCCAAGGCCAGGGGTCCTATAATGAAAAACTGTTTTTT. Translated: CASSQGQGSYNEKLFF.

This clonotype was seen repeatedly, ten times or more. The rearrangement links TRBV19 to TRBJ2-5; D ambiguous. Germline CDR1 LNHDA, CDR2 SQIVND (reference sequence). The CDR3 has 13 amino acids. V shed 3 bases and J shed 5 bases, with 10 bases lying between them. The CDR3 DNA sequence: TGTGCCAGTAGTATGGTGTTTCTGGAGACCCAGTACTTC. Translation: CASSMVFLETQYF.

Regarding this clonotype: This may come from a read error, since a much larger clone is one base off. The chain carries TRBV29-1 and TRBJ1-5, with a possible D match to TRBD1 (5 bases). CDR1 is SQVTM and CDR2 is ANQGSEA in the germline V gene. The CDR3 is 14 residues long. The CDR3: CSVAEGRGNQPEHF. The CDR3 DNA follows: TGCAGCGTTGCGGAAGGAAGGGGCAATCAGCCCGAGCATTTT.

This clonotype was counted at least ten times. The chain couples TRBV14 to TRBJ2-7; a possible D gene is TRBD2 (5 bases). CDR3 length: 15 amino acids. The V and J ends lost 3 bases and 3 bases respectively, with 15 bases between them. Germline V gene lookup returns CDR1 SGHDN and CDR2 FVKESK. Written as DNA, the CDR3 is TGTGCCAGCAGCCACCCGGGGTTCCCTCTCTACGAGCAGTACTTC. This codes for CASSHPGFPLYEQYF. The variable domain in full, completed from reference TRBV14 and TRBJ2-7, reads EAGVTQFPSHSVIEKGQTVTLRCDPISGHDNLYWYRRVMGKEIKFLLHFVKESKQDESGMPNNRFLAERTGGTYSTLKVQPAELEDSGVYFCASSHPGFPLYEQYFGPGTRLTVT.

The sample holds many counts of this clonotype. The CDR3 spells CASNYAGTSGGVSTDTQYF. As DNA, the CDR3 is TGTGCCAGCAACTACGCCGGGACTAGCGGGGGGGTAAGCACAGATACGCAGTATTTT. The chain uses TRBV27 and TRBJ2-3; 16 nucleotides match TRBD2. CDR1 MNHEY and CDR2 SMNVEV come from the germline V gene (reference sequence). This CDR3 has 19 residues. J gave up 0 bases and V 7 bases, and 10 bases lay outside the gene matches.

Ten or more counts support this clonotype. The chain recombines TRBV18 with TRBJ1-4; D not certain. CDR1 and CDR2 (germline): KGHSH, LQKENI. The V end lost 3 bases, the J end lost 0 bases, and 11 bases lay between the germline ends. CDR3 length equals 16 residues. The CDR3 here is CASSPMVGATNEKLFF. Written as DNA, the CDR3 is TGTGCCAGCTCACCGATGGTAGGCGCAACTAATGAAAAACTGTTTTTT.

The rearrangement links TRBV10-3 to TRBJ2-2; D gene ambiguous. V dropped 8 bases and J dropped 6 bases, with 7 bases sitting between them. Germline assignment: CDR1 ENHRY and CDR2 SYGVKD. The CDR3 is 11 residues long. DNA for the CDR3: TGTGCCATCGGCAACCCCGGGGAGCTGTTTTTT. It is translated as CAIGNPGELFF.

The CDR3 reads CSVEGTGARFEAFF. The CDR3 bases are TGCAGCGTTGAAGGTACGGGGGCGCGTTTTGAAGCTTTCTTT. This rearrangement joins TRBV29-1 to TRBJ1-1; tentatively, D is TRBD1 (6 bases). The V gene's germline CDR1 is SQVTM and CDR2 ANQGSEA. V was trimmed by 1 base and J by 7 bases, leaving 16 bases between them. CDR3 length: 14 amino acids. Full variable domain (missing parts from reference TRBV29-1 and TRBJ1-1): SAVISQKPSRDICQRGTSLTIQCQVDSQVTMMFWYRQQPGQSLTLIATANQGSEATYESGFVIDKFPISRPNLTFSTLTVSNMSPEDSSIYLCSVEGTGARFEAFFGQGTRLTVV.